Listed below are T cell receptor beta chains from one sample, sequenced in a study of post-analysis software for immune sequencing data. From the PCR reads, TCRdb called clonotypes with MiXCR, one entry per CDR3 protein. Among hundreds of thousands of distinct CDR3 sequences listed, 55% to 60% were seen once. The specimen was blood. These receptor sequences come from a girl between 2 and 10 years old with multiple sclerosis. CDR3s include the opening cysteine and the closing phenylalanine or tryptophan. The D gene is left open where the match is weak. Expanded clones get a size class; other rows say once, few or many, or leave the size out.

clone_size j_call cdr3_length v_call d_call cdr3_aa cdr3_nt
. TRBJ2-7 15 TRBV7-2 TRBD1 CASKLGQGASYEQYF TGTGCCAGCAAATTGGGACAGGGGGCTTCCTACGAGCAGTACTTC
. TRBJ2-7 11 TRBV29-1 . CSVQESYEQYF TGCAGCGTTCAGGAGTCCTACGAGCAGTACTTC
. TRBJ2-1 13 TRBV29-1 . CSALRLGGNEQFF TGCAGCGCCCTCCGACTGGGGGGCAATGAGCAGTTCTTC
few TRBJ1-5 12 TRBV7-9 . CASSLTNQPQHF TGTGCCAGCAGTTTGACCAATCAGCCCCAGCATTTT
. TRBJ2-7 16 TRBV4-2 TRBD2 CASSQVASGRTREQYF TGTGCCAGCAGCCAAGTGGCTAGCGGGAGGACGCGGGAGCAGTACTTC
. TRBJ2-5 15 TRBV11-1 . CASSLAGSIQETQYF TGTGCCAGCAGCTTAGCTGGGTCCATTCAAGAGACCCAGTACTTC
. TRBJ2-7 13 TRBV6-1 . CASKREGLGEQYF TGTGCCAGCAAACGGGAAGGCCTTGGCGAGCAGTACTTC
. TRBJ1-1 14 TRBV6-5 . CASSYPGRNTEAFF TGTGCCAGCAGTTATCCGGGTCGGAACACTGAAGCTTTCTTT
. TRBJ1-2 15 TRBV12-3/TRBV12-4 . CAGRSTGPPFDGYTF TGTGCCGGCAGGTCAACAGGTCCCCCGTTTGATGGCTACACCTTC
. TRBJ2-1 11 TRBV6-5 . CASRGYSEQFF TGTGCCAGCAGGGGGTACAGTGAGCAGTTCTTC
. TRBJ2-6 16 TRBV20-1 . CSARSQSGEGANVLTF TGCAGTGCTAGATCCCAGTCGGGGGAAGGGGCCAACGTCCTGACTTTC
. TRBJ2-5 13 TRBV4-3 . CASSQVGGETQYF TGTGCCAGCAGCCAAGTGGGCGGAGAGACCCAGTACTTC
. TRBJ1-2 15 TRBV5-1 TRBD1 CASSPVYGTGHGYTF TGCGCCAGCAGCCCGGTCTACGGGACAGGACATGGCTACACCTTC
once TRBJ2-7 15 TRBV6-1 TRBD2 CASSEAAGASHEQYF TGTGCCAGCAGTGAAGCAGCGGGAGCGTCCCACGAGCAGTACTTC
. TRBJ2-1 13 TRBV5-1 . CASSLASGYEQFF TGCGCCAGCAGCTTGGCCTCGGGCTATGAGCAGTTCTTC
. TRBJ1-2 14 TRBV7-2 . CASSRGQSYRGYTF TGTGCCAGCAGCCGGGGGCAGTCTTACCGTGGCTACACCTTC
few TRBJ2-5 16 TRBV9 . CASSVGQGAGQETQYF TGTGCCAGCAGCGTAGGTCAGGGAGCGGGCCAAGAGACCCAGTACTTC
. TRBJ2-3 14 TRBV5-1 . CASSSGSLSDTQYF TGCGCCAGCAGCTCCGGGAGCCTCTCAGATACGCAGTATTTT
. TRBJ1-5 18 TRBV12-3/TRBV12-4 . CASSFVVRASYSNQPQHF TGTGCCAGCAGTTTTGTGGTCAGGGCCTCCTATAGCAATCAGCCCCAGCATTTT
few TRBJ2-3 13 TRBV6-5 TRBD2 CASRSAGGDTQYF TGTGCCAGCAGATCAGCGGGAGGGGATACGCAGTATTTT
once TRBJ1-2 13 TRBV24-1 . CATSPSGGSGYTF TGTGCCACCAGCCCCTCGGGGGGCTCTGGCTACACCTTC
. TRBJ2-3 13 TRBV12-3/TRBV12-4 . CASSRSGPDTQYF TGTGCCAGCAGTCGTAGCGGTCCAGATACGCAGTATTTT
. TRBJ1-2 15 TRBV5-1 . CASSPGDRDLYGYTF TGCGCCAGCAGCCCTGGGGACCGAGATCTCTATGGCTACACCTTC
. TRBJ2-3 14 TRBV7-9 . CASSIGRTTDTQYF TGTGCCAGCAGCATAGGGCGCACCACAGATACGCAGTATTTT
. TRBJ1-1 15 TRBV20-1 TRBD1 CSARTGAGRNTEAFF TGCAGTGCCAGGACAGGGGCGGGAAGGAACACTGAAGCTTTCTTT
once TRBJ1-1 13 TRBV7-9 . CAGFRRTNTEAFF TGTGCCGGATTCCGACGGACGAACACTGAAGCTTTCTTT
. TRBJ1-1 16 TRBV7-8 . CASSLGWKGANTEAFF TGTGCCAGCAGCTTAGGGTGGAAGGGCGCGAACACTGAAGCTTTCTTT
. TRBJ2-5 14 TRBV10-3 TRBD2 CAISDVGGGETQYF TGTGCCATCAGTGATGTTGGGGGGGGAGAGACCCAGTACTTC
. TRBJ2-6 15 TRBV10-3 . CAISESRSGANVLTF TGTGCCATCAGTGAGTCACGCTCTGGGGCCAACGTCCTGACTTTC
. TRBJ1-2 13 TRBV5-1 . CASSADGGYGYTF TGCGCCAGCAGCGCGGACGGTGGCTATGGCTACACCTTC
. TRBJ2-3 18 TRBV27 TRBD2 CASSLFSRLAGVTDTQYF TGTGCCAGCAGTTTATTCTCCAGACTAGCGGGAGTGACAGATACGCAGTATTTT
. TRBJ2-1 14 TRBV25-1 TRBD1 CASSERDSRDEQFF TGTGCCAGCAGTGAACGGGACAGTCGCGATGAGCAGTTCTTC